One and the same sample provided the 30 T cell receptor beta chains below, sequenced in a study of T cell responses to AZD1222 COVID-19 vaccine. Clones were read by immunoSEQ multiplex PCR, and TCRdb kept only the in-frame ones, dropping some. The sample shows roughly 130,000 clones, over 75% of them seen only once. Sequenced here: peripheral blood, sampled on day 0 of AZD1222 vaccination. Source of these receptors: an adult in good health.

The gene calls are TRBV7-9 and TRBJ2-7; 8 nucleotides match TRBD2. The V gene end was trimmed by 5 bases and the J gene end by 1 base; junction bases not matched to a gene: 7. This CDR3 has 15 amino acids. Per germline, CDR1 SEHNR and CDR2 FQNEAQ (reference sequence). CDR3 nucleotides: TGTGCCAGCAGCCTAGGGGCGGGGGGTTCCTACGAGCAGTACTTC. Translation: CASSLGAGGSYEQYF.

This chain connects TRBV11-1 to TRBJ2-3; 11 bases fit TRBD2. CDR1 and CDR2 from the germline V gene are SGHAT and FQDESV (reference sequence). V trimming: 3 bases; J trimming: 8 bases; junction bases outside the gene matches: 10. The CDR3 is 16 amino acids. CDR3 sequence (DNA): TGTGCCAGCAGCTTGCTAGCGGGAGGACTCACGGCTACGCAGTATTTT. This translates into CASSLLAGGLTATQYF.

The rearrangement links TRBV7-3 to TRBJ2-2, with D perhaps being TRBD1 or TRBD2 (5 bases each). Germline CDR1 SGHTA, CDR2 FQGTGA. Trimming took 5 bases from V and 1 from J, leaving 14 bases between them. This CDR3 spans 16 amino acids. The CDR3 coding sequence is TGTGCCAGCAGCAACGACAGAAGCGGGAACACCGGGGAGCTGTTTTTT. It translates to CASSNDRSGNTGELFF.

The sample holds one count of this clone. This rearrangement joins TRBV7-2 to TRBJ1-2; no reliable D call. The CDR3 spans 14 residues. The germline gives CDR1 SGHTA, CDR2 FQGNSA. Trimming removed 1 base at V and 1 base at J, with 7 bases between. CDR3 in DNA: TGTGCCAGCAGCTTAGGGCTAGTTAACTATGGCTACACCTTC. As protein: CASSLGLVNYGYTF.

The gene calls are TRBV19 and TRBJ2-1; 7 bases line up with TRBD2. V was clipped by 5 bases and J by 4 bases; unmatched bases: 11. The CDR3 covers 16 residues. CDR1 and CDR2 from the germline V gene are LNHDA and SQIVND (reference sequence). The CDR3 bases are TGTGCCAGTAGTCTCCCCTTGTCGCGGGGGTACAATGAGCAGTTCTTC. This codes for CASSLPLSRGYNEQFF.

This chain's CDR3 is CATSDRTGWGTQYF. CDR3 bases: TGTGCCACCAGTGATAGGACAGGGTGGGGGACCCAGTACTTC. The rearrangement joins TRBV24-1 to TRBJ2-5; 8 positions agree with TRBD1. CDR1 and CDR2 from the germline V gene are KGHDR and SFDVKD. The CDR3 is made up of 14 amino acids. The junction had 6 bases not matched to a gene; V was cut back by 3 bases and J by 7 bases.

This chain links TRBV5-8 with TRBJ1-5; D not resolved. The V gene's germline CDR1 is SGHTS and CDR2 YDEGEE. The CDR3 is 15 amino acids. Trimming took off 1 base at V and 2 bases at J, with 10 bases between the two ends. CDR3 nucleotide sequence: TGTGCCAGCAGCTTGTGGGGTGAAGGCAATCAGCCCCAGCATTTT. Its translation is CASSLWGEGNQPQHF. The entire variable domain, with the rest obtained from reference TRBV5-8 and TRBJ1-5, is as follows: EAGVTQSPTHLIKTRGQQATLRCSPISGHTSVYWYQQALGLGLQFLLWYDEGEERNRGNFPPRFSGRQFPNYSSELNVNALELEDSALYLCASSLWGEGNQPQHFGDGTRLSIL.

This clone showed up just once. The chain recombines TRBV30 with TRBJ1-1, with D possibly TRBD1 on 5 matching bases. Germline assignment: CDR1 GTSNPN and CDR2 SVGIG (reference sequence). The CDR3 runs 13 residues. V dropped 2 bases and J dropped 5 bases, with 12 bases sitting between them. The CDR3 is CAWSIGDLTEAFF. Written as DNA, the CDR3 is TGTGCCTGGAGTATAGGGGACTTGACTGAAGCTTTCTTT.

The CDR3 bases are TGTGCCAGCAGCTTAGCGCTGGGGGGAGGCACTGAAGCTTTCTTT. Its translation is CASSLALGGGTEAFF. The chain recombines TRBV7-9 with TRBJ1-1, with a possible D match to TRBD1 (5 bases). This CDR3 region has 15 residues. Trimming stripped 0 bases from V and 4 bases from J, with 12 bases between. Germline V gene lookup returns CDR1 SEHNR and CDR2 FQNEAQ (reference sequence).

The V gene is TRBV9, the J gene TRBJ1-1; 9 bases are a match to TRBD1. Per the germline V gene, CDR1 is SGDLS and CDR2 is YYNGEE. After removal of 3 bases from V and 3 bases from J, the junction contained 3 bases not matched to a gene. CDR3 length: 14 amino acids. Here the CDR3 reads CASSARTGDTEAFF. Written as DNA, the CDR3 is TGTGCCAGCAGCGCCAGGACAGGGGACACTGAAGCTTTCTTT.

V gene TRBV29-1 combines with J gene TRBJ1-3, with D possibly TRBD1 on 5 matching bases. Germline V gene sequence: CDR1 SQVTM, CDR2 ANQGSEA. The V and J ends lost 7 bases and 0 bases respectively, with 7 bases between them. The CDR3 length is 12 residues. CDR3 in amino acids: CSAGTSGNTIYF. The CDR3 DNA is TGCAGCGCTGGGACCTCTGGAAACACCATATATTTT.

The chain combines TRBV15 with TRBJ1-4, with a possible D match to TRBD1 (5 bases). Germline CDR1 and CDR2: LNHNV and YYDKDF (reference sequence). V was shortened by 3 bases and J by 3 bases, with 14 bases between the two germline ends. The CDR3 consists of 16 residues. CDR3 nucleotides: TGTGCCACCAGCAGCCCCACTCCAGGGCCTAATGAAAAACTGTTTTTT. Encoded protein: CATSSPTPGPNEKLFF.

The chain joins TRBV6-5 to TRBJ2-3; a weak D match, TRBD2 (5 bases). This CDR3 spans 15 amino acids. Germline-derived CDR1 and CDR2 are MNHEY and SVGAGI. V was clipped by 7 bases and J by 1 base, with 15 bases between them. As DNA, the CDR3 is TGTGCCAGCAACCGCGGGTCCGGTCGCACAGATACGCAGTATTTT. It is translated as CASNRGSGRTDTQYF.

The chain links TRBV28 to TRBJ1-1; D uncertain. Trimming stripped 6 bases from V and 5 bases from J, with 13 bases between. There are 13 residues in the CDR3. Germline loops: CDR1 MDHEN, CDR2 SYDVKM. Here the CDR3 reads CASRGIVGTEAFF. The CDR3 nucleotides are TGTGCCAGCAGGGGGATTGTGGGGACTGAAGCTTTCTTT.

V and J are TRBV12-3 or TRBV12-4 and TRBJ2-1; D is unresolved. V shed 7 bases and J shed 4 bases, with 8 bases lying between them. The CDR3 is 12 residues long. Written as DNA, the CDR3 is TGTGCCAGCAACTCGGAGTACAATGAGCAGTTCTTC. The encoded protein is CASNSEYNEQFF.

The chain combines TRBV5-8 with TRBJ2-5; D is ambiguous. The V gene's germline CDR1 is SGHTS and CDR2 YDEGEE. Trimming shortened V by 1 base and J by 1 base, and 11 bases separated the two germline ends. The CDR3 has 15 amino acids. In DNA form, the CDR3 reads TGTGCCAGCAGCTTGTGGCAGGATATCCAAGAGACCCAGTACTTC. Amino acids: CASSLWQDIQETQYF.

The chain recombines TRBV9 with TRBJ2-1; D may be TRBD2 (5 bases). With 0 bases removed from V and 1 base from J, the gap between germline ends came to 14 bases. This CDR3 has 17 residues. Per germline, CDR1 SGDLS and CDR2 YYNGEE. The CDR3 is CASSVGASTTSYNEQFF. The CDR3 coding sequence is TGTGCCAGCAGCGTAGGGGCTAGCACGACGTCCTACAATGAGCAGTTCTTC.

In its sample, this clone was seen once. This chain uses TRBV2 with TRBJ1-2; possible D gene TRBD1, 5 bases. Looked up from germline, CDR1 is SNHLY and CDR2 is FYNNEI. Trimming shortened V by 6 bases and J by 4 bases, and 9 bases separated the two germline ends. The CDR3 runs to 12 residues. In DNA, the CDR3 is TGTGCCAGCAGGGCAGGGACCTATGGCTACACCTTC. This gives the protein CASRAGTYGYTF.

The rearrangement joins TRBV14 to TRBJ2-5, with 8 nucleotides matching TRBD1. The CDR3 loop spans 14 amino acids. Germline CDR1 is SGHDN and CDR2 is FVKESK. V shed 8 bases and J 1 base; nucleotides not matched to a gene: 6. This CDR3 reads CASRGTGPQETQYF. Written as DNA, the CDR3 is TGTGCCAGCCGCGGGACAGGCCCCCAAGAGACCCAGTACTTC.

The chain carries TRBV3-1 (or the pseudogene TRBV3-2) and TRBJ1-5; TRBD1 might be the D (5 bases). With 4 bases removed from V and 4 bases from J, the gap between germline ends came to 14 bases. The CDR3 covers 15 residues. Germline V CDR1 and CDR2: LGHDT, YNNKEL (reference sequence). This CDR3 reads CASSPTWQGNQPQHF. The CDR3 DNA reads TGTGCCAGCAGCCCTACCTGGCAGGGAAATCAGCCCCAGCATTTT.

This rearrangement joins TRBV6-2 or TRBV6-3 to TRBJ2-1; possibly TRBD1 or TRBD2 for D (6 bases each). Trimming stripped 2 bases from V and 0 bases from J, with 8 bases between. The V gene's germline CDR1 is MNHEY and CDR2 SVGEGT. The length of the CDR3 is 15 residues. Written as DNA, the CDR3 is TGTGCCAGCAGTTACGAGGGGGGCTCCTACAATGAGCAGTTCTTC. Its protein product is CASSYEGGSYNEQFF.

The chain recombines TRBV2 with TRBJ2-6, with no clear D. V was cut by 10 bases and J by 2 bases, with 6 bases left in between. This CDR3 comprises 12 residues. Germline loops: CDR1 SNHLY, CDR2 FYNNEI. DNA for the CDR3: TGTGCCACAAATACTGGGGCCAACGTCCTGACTTTC. It yields the protein CATNTGANVLTF.

V and J are TRBV5-5 and TRBJ1-2; perhaps TRBD1 as D (6 bases). Germline V gives CDR1 SGHKS, CDR2 YYEKEE (reference sequence). The CDR3 has 15 residues. V dropped 0 bases and J dropped 6 bases, with 15 bases sitting between them. The CDR3 reads CASSLEGVILDGYTF. CDR3 nucleotides: TGTGCCAGCAGCTTGGAGGGGGTCATCCTGGATGGCTACACCTTC.

This rearrangement joins TRBV27 to TRBJ1-2, with D perhaps TRBD1 (6 bases). V lost 5 bases to trimming and J lost 4 bases, with 11 bases between them. CDR1 and CDR2 (germline): MNHEY, SMNVEV (reference sequence). The CDR3 is 13 amino acids. CDR3 in DNA: TGTGCCAGCAGTCCCCAGGGGACCTATGGCTACACCTTC. Its translation: CASSPQGTYGYTF.

This chain links TRBV3-1 (or the pseudogene TRBV3-2) with TRBJ1-3, with 10 bases matching TRBD1. V lost 5 bases, J lost 4 bases, and 11 bases stayed unmatched. The CDR3 is made up of 17 amino acids. The germline gives CDR1 LGHDT, CDR2 YNNKEL (reference sequence). The CDR3: CASSTRDRGLSGNTIYF. In DNA form, the CDR3 reads TGTGCCAGCAGCACCAGGGACAGGGGACTATCCGGAAACACCATATATTTT.

This chain joins TRBV9 and TRBJ2-7; 10 nucleotides agree with TRBD2. Trimming removed 4 bases from V and 3 bases from J; junction bases left unmatched: 13. The CDR3 extends over 17 amino acids. Germline assignment: CDR1 SGDLS and CDR2 YYNGEE. The CDR3 loop reads CASSPPVRGTSVYEQYF. CDR3 nucleotides: TGTGCCAGCAGCCCTCCGGTGCGAGGGACTAGCGTCTACGAGCAGTACTTC. Variable domain in full (rest from reference TRBV9 and TRBJ2-7): DSGVTQTPKHLITATGQRVTLRCSPRSGDLSVYWYQQSLDQGLQFLIQYYNGEERAKGNILERFSAQQFPDLHSELNLSSLELGDSALYFCASSPPVRGTSVYEQYFGPGTRLTVT.

The gene calls are TRBV18 and TRBJ1-3; 8 bases fit TRBD1. Per germline, CDR1 KGHSH and CDR2 LQKENI. The CDR3 loop spans 14 amino acids. Trimming at V came to 3 bases and at J to 8 bases, leaving 6 bases not matched to a gene. DNA of the CDR3: TGTGCCAGCTCACCTGGGACAGGCGCAGACACCATATATTTT. Translated: CASSPGTGADTIYF.

The chain recombines TRBV5-1 with TRBJ1-1, with D unresolved. The CDR3 covers 14 residues. CDR1 is SGHRS and CDR2 is YFSETQ in the germline V gene. The V and J ends lost 0 bases and 4 bases respectively, with 10 bases between them. The CDR3 DNA sequence: TGCGCCAGCAGCTTGGACGGGTACGGCACTGAAGCTTTCTTT. Translated: CASSLDGYGTEAFF.

The chain couples TRBV2 to TRBJ2-5; D not resolved. Trimming took 3 bases from V and 5 from J, leaving 10 bases between them. The CDR3 length is 13 residues. Germline values: CDR1 SNHLY, CDR2 FYNNEI. The CDR3 sequence is CASSEPTGETQYF. CDR3 sequence (DNA): TGTGCCAGCAGTGAGCCAACCGGGGAGACCCAGTACTTC.

The chain recombines TRBV2 with TRBJ1-4, with D possibly being TRBD1 (5 bases). The CDR3 is 13 amino acids. Germline V gene sequence: CDR1 SNHLY, CDR2 FYNNEI. With 2 bases removed from V and 8 bases from J, the gap between germline ends came to 9 bases. The CDR3 DNA reads as TGTGCCAGCAGTGAATTTAGGGGAGAAAAACTGTTTTTT. Protein: CASSEFRGEKLFF.